This T cell receptor (beta chain) was observed in a study of blood T cell repertoires in COVID-19. Across the study: Sources were T cells, B-cell-depleted T cells, or PBMCs; the material itself was cDNA or gDNA.

Germline-derived CDR1 and CDR2 are MDHEN and SYDVKM. The CDR3 extends over 14 amino acids. Deletions cut 7 bases from V and 3 bases from J, with 14 bases between. In its sample, this clone was seen once. TCRdb's table, derived via immunoSEQ multiplex PCR, lists solely in-frame clones and lacks some. The sample records 45,000 to 55,000 clones, roughly 90% being singletons. This TCR was recovered from a human donor in a cohort sampled during active COVID-19. The chain uses TRBV28 and TRBJ2-3; maybe TRBD2 (5 bases). The source material was peripheral blood. The CDR3 sequence is CASTGGLVTDTQYF. CDR3 DNA: TGTGCCAGCACTGGCGGGTTGGTGACAGATACGCAGTATTTT.